This T cell receptor beta chain was observed in a study of T cell repertoires in cytomegalovirus infection. With respect to this clonotype: Its antigen is unknown.

The CDR3 has 14 residues. Trimming cost V 5 bases and J 6 bases; bases outside gene matches: 10. Germline V gene data show CDR1 as SQVTM and CDR2 as ANQGSEA. Findings and caveats of the study: In two of eight donors, the top clonotype was HLA-C-restricted CMV-specific.

MiXCR was run by TCRdb on the reads, yielding one entry per CDR3 protein. Among nearly 550,000 distinct CDR3 sequences listed, 15% to 20% were seen once. Sequencing was done on a sample of CD8+ T cells from PBMCs. V is TRBV29-1 and J is TRBJ1-2; the match to TRBD1 covers 9 bases. The source is a human donor in good health (CMV status not recorded). Some clones in this sample may be carry-over from other donors' samples. The CDR3 protein is CSVFSGQGLNGYTF. In DNA, the CDR3 is TGCAGCGTTTTTTCGGGACAGGGTTTAAATGGCTACACCTTC.